A single sample gave rise to the 27 T cell receptor beta chains below, sequenced in a study of cytomegalovirus exposure and HLA in healthy donors. TCRdb keeps only in-frame clones here, not all; method: immunoSEQ multiplex PCR. Of about 190,000 clones in the sample, around 81% were seen once. Sequenced material: PBMCs. The receptors come from a woman aged 18-35 years in good health and CMV-seropositive.

This chain connects TRBV4-1 to TRBJ2-1; TRBD1 matches 7 bases. Germline CDR1 reads MGHRA; CDR2 reads YSYEKL. V was clipped by 0 bases and J by 12 bases; unmatched bases: 5. This CDR3 spans 13 amino acids. The CDR3: CASSQEGQLGQFF. The CDR3 coding sequence is TGCGCCAGCAGCCAAGAGGGACAGTTGGGGCAGTTCTTC.

The gene calls are TRBV4-3 and TRBJ2-5; 14 nucleotides line up with TRBD2. CDR3 length: 17 residues. From germline, CDR1 is LGHNA and CDR2 YSLEER. V trimming: 0 bases; J trimming: 1 base; junction bases outside the gene matches: 1. The CDR3 loop is CASSQDGLAGGQETQYF. In DNA form, the CDR3 reads TGCGCCAGCAGCCAAGATGGACTAGCGGGGGGCCAAGAGACCCAGTACTTC.

This clone has a single count. The V and J genes are TRBV27 and TRBJ2-5; 9 bases line up with TRBD1. Germline V gene data show CDR1 as MNHEY and CDR2 as SMNVEV (reference sequence). This CDR3 is built from 15 residues. The junction had 9 bases not matched to a gene; V was cut back by 5 bases and J by 5 bases. This CDR3 reads CASSLRTGERETQYF. CDR3 coding DNA: TGTGCCAGCAGTCTCCGGACAGGGGAACGGGAGACCCAGTACTTC.

J is TRBJ1-2 and V is TRBV7-3; possibly TRBD1 for D (5 bases). The CDR3 has 13 amino acids. Germline-derived CDR1 and CDR2 are SGHTA and FQGTGA. V was shortened by 1 base and J by 6 bases, with 9 bases between the two germline ends. CDR3: CASSLNGADGYTF. The DNA of the CDR3 is TGTGCCAGCAGCTTAAATGGGGCGGATGGCTACACCTTC.

V and J are TRBV7-9 and TRBJ2-2; possibly TRBD1 for D (6 bases). The germline gives CDR1 SEHNR, CDR2 FQNEAQ (reference sequence). The CDR3 is 16 residues long. V gave up 5 bases and J gave up 2 bases, with 15 bases separating them. The CDR3: CASSPSHRVNTGELFF. In nucleotides, the CDR3 is TGTGCCAGCAGCCCCTCTCACAGGGTTAACACCGGGGAGCTGTTTTTT.

This rearrangement joins TRBV18 to TRBJ1-2; perhaps TRBD1 as D (6 bases). V was cut by 4 bases and J by 2 bases, with 11 bases left in between. There are 14 residues in the CDR3. Germline V gene sequence: CDR1 KGHSH, CDR2 LQKENI. The CDR3 is CASSLNRENYGYTF. CDR3 bases: TGTGCCAGCTCACTAAACAGGGAAAACTATGGCTACACCTTC.

This sequence joins TRBV5-1 and TRBJ2-7; 9 positions match TRBD2. Germline CDR1 SGHRS, CDR2 YFSETQ. Trimming took 4 bases from V and 1 from J; bases not matched to a gene: 15. The CDR3 has 18 residues. CDR3 in DNA: TGCGCCAGCAGCCCCCGAGTAGCGGGGGCCCTCAGATCCTACGAGCAGTACTTC. It yields the protein CASSPRVAGALRSYEQYF.

Only one count was recorded for this clone. This sequence joins TRBV9 and TRBJ2-1; 9 positions agree with TRBD2. CDR1 and CDR2 (germline): SGDLS, YYNGEE. V was pared by 2 bases and J by 5 bases, with 14 bases of the junction left unmatched. The CDR3 has 18 residues. The CDR3 region is CASSVGLAGSRINNEQFF. DNA of the CDR3: TGTGCCAGCAGCGTGGGGCTAGCGGGGTCTAGAATCAACAATGAGCAGTTCTTC.

The chain recombines TRBV27 with TRBJ2-2; a weak D match, TRBD1 (6 bases). The germline V gene has CDR1 MNHEY and CDR2 SMNVEV (reference sequence). The V gene lost 8 bases and the J gene lost 4 bases, with 14 bases spanning the gap. The CDR3 sequence is 14 residues long. The CDR3 DNA sequence: TGTGCCAGCGGTACAGGGCCGCGCACCGGGGAGCTGTTTTTT. Residues: CASGTGPRTGELFF.

The chain combines TRBV10-3 with TRBJ2-1; D is undetermined. The CDR3 extends over 18 amino acids. Germline V gene data show CDR1 as ENHRY and CDR2 as SYGVKD. Trimming cost V 0 bases and J 3 bases, with 18 bases left between them. CDR3 amino acids: CAISESNEQVYNYNEQFF. DNA for the CDR3: TGTGCCATCAGTGAGTCGAATGAGCAGGTATACAACTACAATGAGCAGTTCTTC.

The J gene is TRBJ1-4, the V gene TRBV27; no firm D call. The CDR3 is 15 amino acids. Deletions cut 5 bases from V and 3 bases from J, with 13 bases between. Germline CDR1 MNHEY, CDR2 SMNVEV (reference sequence). The CDR3 DNA reads TGTGCCAGCAGTCCCACGCCGCTACCTAATGAAAAACTGTTTTTT. The encoded protein is CASSPTPLPNEKLFF.

J is TRBJ1-3 and V is TRBV7-8, with TRBD1 identical over 8 bases. This CDR3 comprises 14 residues. With V trimmed by 2 bases and J by 9 bases, 6 bases remained unmatched. The germline V gene has CDR1 SGHVS and CDR2 FQNEAQ. The CDR3 DNA follows: TGTGCCAGCAGCTTACAGGGGGCCCCTTTCACCATATATTTT. Residues: CASSLQGAPFTIYF.

The V call is TRBV7-8, the J call TRBJ2-6; a weak D match, TRBD1 (5 bases). The CDR3 has 15 amino acids. Germline-derived CDR1 and CDR2 are SGHVS and FQNEAQ. V gave up 5 bases and J gave up 2 bases, with 10 bases separating them. DNA for the CDR3: TGTGCCAGCAGCCCCAGGGTGACTGGGGCCAACGTCCTGACTTTC. Protein: CASSPRVTGANVLTF.

J is TRBJ2-4 and V is TRBV2; 9 nucleotides line up with TRBD1. V gave up 6 bases and J gave up 2 bases; unmatched junction bases: 11. The V gene's germline CDR1 is SNHLY and CDR2 FYNNEI. This CDR3 contains 17 residues. The CDR3 loop reads CASRETGGGVTKNIQYF. In DNA, the CDR3 is TGTGCCAGCAGGGAGACAGGGGGGGGCGTGACCAAAAACATTCAGTACTTC.

V gene TRBV29-1 combines with J gene TRBJ2-3; D possibly corresponds to TRBD2 (6 bases). Trimming cost V 4 bases and J 4 bases, with 21 bases left between them. Germline CDR1 and CDR2: SQVTM and ANQGSEA. The CDR3 covers 16 residues. The CDR3: CSVVPRVGGTPDTQYF. DNA of the CDR3: TGCAGCGTTGTCCCACGGGTTGGGGGGACGCCAGATACGCAGTATTTT.

This rearrangement joins TRBV6-4 to TRBJ1-1; perhaps TRBD1 as D (5 bases). CDR1 is MRHNA and CDR2 is SNTAGT in the germline V gene. CDR3 size: 13 residues. V was clipped by 5 bases and J by 4 bases, with 11 bases between them. The CDR3, as DNA: TGTGCCAGCAGTCTTCAGGGAGGCACTGAAGCTTTCTTT. Its protein is CASSLQGGTEAFF.

As regards this clone: A read error may produce the germline difference seen at one junction end. The chain recombines TRBV9 with TRBJ2-1; a weak D match, TRBD1 (5 bases). The CDR3 extends over 15 amino acids. Per the germline V gene, CDR1 is SGDLS and CDR2 is YYNGEE. The CDR3 DNA is TGTGCTAGCAGCGTAACGATGTGGGGCTGGGATGAGCAGTTCTTC. This translates into CASSVTMWGWDEQFF.

The CDR3 loop is CASSEVSAGVGYTF. The CDR3, as DNA: TGTGCCAGCAGTGAAGTGTCCGCAGGGGTTGGCTACACCTTC. The chain recombines TRBV6-1 with TRBJ1-2; TRBD1 is a possible D gene (6 bases). The germline V gene encodes CDR1 MNHNS and CDR2 SASEGT. The CDR3 has 14 residues. V was shortened by 1 base and J by 7 bases, with 13 bases between the two germline ends.

The CDR3, as DNA: TGTGCCACCAGCCAGGGTTACCGAGAGACCCAGTACTTC. Its translation is CATSQGYRETQYF. J is TRBJ2-5 and V is TRBV15; D might be TRBD1 (5 bases). Germline CDR1 reads LNHNV; CDR2 reads YYDKDF (reference sequence). The V end was cut by 5 bases, the J end by 4 bases, with 11 bases between. The CDR3 contains 13 residues.

The chain recombines TRBV5-1 with TRBJ1-1, with 8 bases lining up with TRBD1. The CDR3 runs 15 residues. The junction had 5 bases not matched to a gene; V was cut back by 4 bases and J by 0 bases. Germline loops: CDR1 SGHRS, CDR2 YFSETQ. CDR3 amino acids: CASSVTGALNTEAFF. The CDR3 DNA reads TGCGCCAGCAGCGTGACAGGGGCCTTGAACACTGAAGCTTTCTTT. Combining the CDR3 with reference TRBV5-1 and TRBJ1-1 gives the whole variable domain KAGVTQTPRYLIKTRGQQVTLSCSPISGHRSVSWYQQTPGQGLQFLFEYFSETQRNKGNFPGRFSGRQFSNSRSEMNVSTLELGDSALYLCASSVTGALNTEAFFGQGTRLTVV.

This clone has just a few counts. The chain joins TRBV28 to TRBJ2-2, with no clear D. The CDR3 has 12 residues. V lost 7 bases and J 0 bases, leaving 3 bases between the germline ends. Germline V gene data show CDR1 as MDHEN and CDR2 as SYDVKM. The CDR3 nucleotides are TGTGCCAGCATCACGAACACCGGGGAGCTGTTTTTT. Its translation is CASITNTGELFF.

The rearrangement links TRBV28 to TRBJ1-2, with D maybe TRBD1 (6 bases). The CDR3 consists of 14 residues. V was cut by 1 base and J by 5 bases, with 11 bases left in between. Germline V gene sequence: CDR1 MDHEN, CDR2 SYDVKM. The CDR3 DNA reads as TGTGCCAGCAGTTTATCCGGACAGTATTATGGCTACACCTTC. Translation: CASSLSGQYYGYTF.

This clone was seen a single time. The rearrangement joins TRBV5-5 to TRBJ2-5; TRBD1 might be the D (6 bases). Deletions cut 4 bases from V and 5 bases from J, with 18 bases between. There are 15 residues in the CDR3. Germline values: CDR1 SGHKS, CDR2 YYEKEE (reference sequence). As DNA, the CDR3 is TGTGCCAGCAGCGAACCGGGACAACTGTCGGAGACCCAGTACTTC. It yields the protein CASSEPGQLSETQYF.

This clone was seen just once. The chain joins TRBV2 to TRBJ2-7; perhaps TRBD2 as D (7 bases). V was clipped by 5 bases and J by 4 bases, with 15 bases between them. Germline V gene sequence: CDR1 SNHLY, CDR2 FYNNEI. CDR3 length equals 14 residues. For the CDR3, the DNA is TGTGCCAGCAGTACTGAGGGAGGGGGGTACGAGCAGTACTTC. Its translation is CASSTEGGGYEQYF.

The chain links TRBV4-3 to TRBJ2-5; the D gene is possibly TRBD1 (5 bases). Germline V CDR1 and CDR2: LGHNA, YSLEER. Trimming took off 0 bases at V and 2 bases at J, with 10 bases between the two ends. The CDR3 has 15 residues. The CDR3 reads CASSQDRGFQETQYF. In nucleotides, the CDR3 is TGCGCCAGCAGCCAAGATAGGGGCTTTCAAGAGACCCAGTACTTC.

The rearrangement uses TRBV9 and TRBJ2-7, with D perhaps TRBD1 (6 bases). Germline V gene sequence: CDR1 SGDLS, CDR2 YYNGEE. V was cut by 0 bases and J by 3 bases, with 13 bases left in between. This CDR3 contains 15 residues. CDR3 nucleotides: TGTGCCAGCAGCGTAGACTGGGACACAAACTACGAGCAGTACTTC. Amino acids: CASSVDWDTNYEQYF.

The chain carries TRBV6-1 and TRBJ2-1, with 12 bases that match TRBD2. Per the germline V gene, CDR1 is MNHNS and CDR2 is SASEGT. The CDR3 is made up of 15 amino acids. V dropped 6 bases and J dropped 2; count of bases not matched to a gene: 2. The CDR3 bases are TGTGCCAGCAGGACTAGCGGGGGACCCTACAATGAGCAGTTCTTC. Amino acid sequence: CASRTSGGPYNEQFF.